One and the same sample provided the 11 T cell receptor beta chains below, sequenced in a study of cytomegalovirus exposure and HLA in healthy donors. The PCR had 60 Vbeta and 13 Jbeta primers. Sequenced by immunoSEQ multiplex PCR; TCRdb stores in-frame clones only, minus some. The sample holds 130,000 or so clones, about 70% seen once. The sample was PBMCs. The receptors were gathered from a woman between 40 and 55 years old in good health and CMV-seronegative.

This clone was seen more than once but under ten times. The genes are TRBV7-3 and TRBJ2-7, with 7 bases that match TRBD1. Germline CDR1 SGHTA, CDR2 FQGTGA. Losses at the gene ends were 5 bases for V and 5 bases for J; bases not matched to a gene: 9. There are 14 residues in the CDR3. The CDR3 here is CASSLLSTGNEQYF. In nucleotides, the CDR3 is TGTGCCAGCAGCCTCCTTTCGACAGGGAACGAGCAGTACTTC.

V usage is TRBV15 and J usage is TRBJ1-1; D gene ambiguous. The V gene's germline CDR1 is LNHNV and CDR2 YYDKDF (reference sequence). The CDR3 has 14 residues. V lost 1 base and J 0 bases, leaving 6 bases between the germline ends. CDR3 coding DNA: TGTGCCACCAGCAGAGCCGGGATGAACACTGAAGCTTTCTTT. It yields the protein CATSRAGMNTEAFF.

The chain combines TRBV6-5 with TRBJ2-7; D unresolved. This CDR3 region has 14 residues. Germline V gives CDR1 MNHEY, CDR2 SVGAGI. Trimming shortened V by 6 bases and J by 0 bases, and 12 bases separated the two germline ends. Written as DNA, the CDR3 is TGTGCCAGCAGAGATTCAGGTTACTCCTACGAGCAGTACTTC. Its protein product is CASRDSGYSYEQYF.

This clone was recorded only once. CDR3 DNA: TGTGCCAGCTCAGGGACCAGGGGCCCTACTAACTATGGCTACACCTTC. It yields the protein CASSGTRGPTNYGYTF. The chain recombines TRBV9 with TRBJ1-2, with TRBD1 as a possible D gene (6 bases). Trimming removed 7 bases at V and 0 bases at J, with 19 bases between. Germline loops: CDR1 SGDLS, CDR2 YYNGEE. This CDR3 contains 16 residues.

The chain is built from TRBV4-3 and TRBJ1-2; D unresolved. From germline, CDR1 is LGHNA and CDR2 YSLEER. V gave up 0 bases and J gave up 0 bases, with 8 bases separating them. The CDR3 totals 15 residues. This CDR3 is CASSQDGQANYGYTF. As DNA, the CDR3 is TGCGCCAGCAGCCAAGATGGTCAGGCTAACTATGGCTACACCTTC.

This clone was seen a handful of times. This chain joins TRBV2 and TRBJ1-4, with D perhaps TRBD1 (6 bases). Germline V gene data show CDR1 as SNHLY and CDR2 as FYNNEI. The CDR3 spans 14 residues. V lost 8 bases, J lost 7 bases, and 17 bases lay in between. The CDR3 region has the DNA TGTGCCAGCCGCCCGGACAGATCGGGTGAAAAACTGTTTTTT. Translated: CASRPDRSGEKLFF.

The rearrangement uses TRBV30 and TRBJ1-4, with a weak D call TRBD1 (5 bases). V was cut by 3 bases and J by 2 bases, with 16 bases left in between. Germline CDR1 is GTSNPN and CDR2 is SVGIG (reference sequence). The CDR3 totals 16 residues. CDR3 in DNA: TGTGCCTGGAGGCCCCCTCCAGGGTTCACTAATGAAAAACTGTTTTTT. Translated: CAWRPPPGFTNEKLFF.

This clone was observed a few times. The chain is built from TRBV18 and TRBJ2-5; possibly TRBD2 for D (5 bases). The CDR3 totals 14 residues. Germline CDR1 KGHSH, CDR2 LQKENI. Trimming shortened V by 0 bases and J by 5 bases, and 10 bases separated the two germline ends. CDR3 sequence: CASSPPLGEETQYF. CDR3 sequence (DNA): TGTGCCAGCTCACCACCCCTTGGGGAGGAGACCCAGTACTTC.

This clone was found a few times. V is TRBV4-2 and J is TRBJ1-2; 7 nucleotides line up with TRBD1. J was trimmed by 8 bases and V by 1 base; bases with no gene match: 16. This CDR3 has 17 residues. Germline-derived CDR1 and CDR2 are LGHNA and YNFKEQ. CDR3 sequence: CASSQGGQQGITEGYTF. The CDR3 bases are TGTGCCAGCAGCCAAGGGGGTCAACAGGGGATTACGGAGGGCTACACCTTC.

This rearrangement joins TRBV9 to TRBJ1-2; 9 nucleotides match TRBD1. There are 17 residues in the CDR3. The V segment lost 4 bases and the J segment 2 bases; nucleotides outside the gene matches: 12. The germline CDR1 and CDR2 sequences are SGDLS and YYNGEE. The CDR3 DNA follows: TGTGCCAGCAGCTTAACAGGGGGCAGAGGCTCGAACTATGGCTACACCTTC. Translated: CASSLTGGRGSNYGYTF.

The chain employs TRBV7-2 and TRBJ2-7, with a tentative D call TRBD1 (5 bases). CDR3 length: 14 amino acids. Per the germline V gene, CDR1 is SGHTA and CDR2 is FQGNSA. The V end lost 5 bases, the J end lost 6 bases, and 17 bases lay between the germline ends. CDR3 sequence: CASSILQVPSEQYF. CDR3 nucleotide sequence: TGTGCCAGCAGCATCCTACAGGTGCCATCCGAGCAGTACTTC.